This is a list of T cell receptor beta chains from one sample in a study of blood T cell repertoires in COVID-19. Method: immunoSEQ multiplex PCR; TCRdb's copy keeps in-frame clones and lacks some. Among under 130,000 clones, around 89% were seen once, and the ten largest hold approximately 3.5%. Sequencing was performed on peripheral blood. Receptor source: a woman in her sixties with acute or convalescent COVID-19. Each CDR3 is given with its conserved first and last residue.

>TRBV19
CASSLLPGVPEAFF
>TRBV9
CASSVSGVVTDTQYF
>TRBV19
CASSISGGKGGYTF
>TRBV28
CASSLGLTYGYTF
>TRBV6-2/TRBV6-3
CASSFAALESSPLHF
>TRBV4-1
CASSQEGSSYGYTF
>TRBV6-5
CASSIRGGAYGYTF
>TRBV30
CAWTAGSGSPLHF
>TRBV6-5
CASSYSGQVSGAFF
>TRBV3-1/TRBV3-2
CASGRREGLLSYNEQFF
>TRBV5-5
CASSLPGQNNYGYTF
>TRBV6-5
CASRRDRGDGYTF
>TRBV30
CAWSVTGVPNQPQHF
>TRBV6-1
CASSEGNAGNQPQHF
>TRBV6-1
CASSEAIAGAQDWFNEQFF
>TRBV6-5
CASSRAGVETQYF
>TRBV19
CASSPGGTGEGETQYF
>TRBV5-1
CASSLGDRGEQYF
>TRBV7-9
CASSGLRAGNTIYF
>TRBV12-3/TRBV12-4
CASSFGRPGGYTF
>TRBV15
CATSSPGRRENEQFF
>TRBV6-5
CASSYSWPPGELFF
>TRBV2
CASSGRTSGRTYNEQFF
>TRBV6-6
CASRREGLNTEAFF
>TRBV30
CAWSVMGQGAGDTQYF
>TRBV2
CASSGDGDRGGNIQYF
>TRBV5-1
CASSLTLAGGSSYNEQFF
>TRBV10-3
CAISEGGQLYEQYF
>TRBV19
CASSFSNSPLHF
>TRBV19
CASSMKGLAGPSTGELFF
>TRBV11-2
CASSLVESMNTEAFF
>TRBV13
CASSILRRDRLNTGELFF
>TRBV18
CASSPRDRTQETQYF
>TRBV20-1
CSASRTGEGGYTF
>TRBV19
CASSIQREGRGELFF
>TRBV5-4
CASSLDSSGRLPDTQYF
>TRBV6-2/TRBV6-3
CASSYGTGHQPQHF
>TRBV28
CASSRTSGANTGELFF
>TRBV28
CASSPAGGGTDTQYF
>TRBV25-1
CASSDLMYEQYF